These 9 T cell receptor beta chains were sequenced from one sample in a study of OX40 agonist ivuxolimab in advanced cancers. Libraries were prepared by immunoSEQ multiplex PCR; TCRdb keeps only in-frame clonotypes and omits some of them. The table lists about 62,000 clones, approximately 81% of them singletons. The sequencing used CD4+ or CD8+ T cells sorted from blood, collected in a trial of the OX40 agonist ivuxolimab. The receptors here all came from an adult with an advanced solid tumor such as melanoma, head and neck, liver or kidney cancer.

This chain joins TRBV6-6 and TRBJ2-1; 7 nucleotides line up with TRBD1. The CDR3 consists of 15 residues. V was pared by 0 bases and J by 6 bases, with 5 bases of the junction left unmatched. Germline lookup yields CDR1 MNHNY and CDR2 SVGAGI (reference sequence). The CDR3 sequence is CASSYSGQGVNEQFF. For the CDR3, the DNA is TGTGCCAGCAGTTACTCAGGGCAGGGGGTCAATGAGCAGTTCTTC.

The V gene is TRBV6-5, the J gene TRBJ1-2, with a weak D call TRBD1 (6 bases). This CDR3 has 13 amino acids. Trimming removed 3 bases at V and 8 bases at J, with 13 bases between. The germline V gene encodes CDR1 MNHEY and CDR2 SVGAGI. The CDR3 reads CASSYGGGAGYTF. Here the CDR3 DNA reads TGTGCCAGCAGTTATGGAGGGGGTGCGGGCTACACCTTC.

This clone was picked up one time. V gene TRBV5-4 combines with J gene TRBJ2-7, with 7 bases aligning to TRBD1. The V gene end was trimmed by 4 bases and the J gene end by 1 base; junction bases not matched to a gene: 8. This CDR3 is 15 amino acids long. CDR1 and CDR2 from the germline V gene are SGHNT and YYREEE (reference sequence). DNA of the CDR3: TGTGCCAGCAGCCGGGACAGCCGGAGTTCCTACGAGCAGTACTTC. Its protein product is CASSRDSRSSYEQYF.

The gene calls are TRBV12-5 and TRBJ1-2; possibly TRBD1 for D (6 bases). CDR3 length: 16 residues. Trimming left V 2 bases short and J 13 bases short, with 26 bases between. CDR1 is LGHNT and CDR2 is FRNRAP in the germline V gene. Here the CDR3 DNA reads TGTGCTAGTGGTTTGCCAAACCCGGGACACCCTTTGGATCTCACCTTC. Residues: CASGLPNPGHPLDLTF.

The CDR3 DNA sequence: TGTGCCAGCAGCCCCCCGGTCCCACCCCTCCACTTT. Protein: CASSPPVPPLHF. The chain is built from TRBV28 and TRBJ1-6; D gene uncertain. CDR1 and CDR2 (germline): MDHEN, SYDVKM. The CDR3 contains 12 residues. V was pared by 6 bases and J by 11 bases, with 11 bases between.

The rearrangement links TRBV5-4 to TRBJ2-5; D is ambiguous. The V and J ends lost 2 bases and 3 bases respectively, with 8 bases between them. The CDR3 consists of 13 residues. Germline assignment: CDR1 SGHNT and CDR2 YYREEE (reference sequence). The CDR3 protein is CASSLGGKETQYF. As DNA, the CDR3 is TGTGCCAGCAGCTTAGGCGGCAAAGAGACCCAGTACTTC.

The genes are TRBV6-6 and TRBJ2-4; 8 nucleotides agree with TRBD1. The CDR3 totals 16 residues. V was pared by 4 bases and J by 0 bases, with 5 bases of the junction left unmatched. The germline CDR1 and CDR2 sequences are MNHNY and SVGAGI (reference sequence). The chain's CDR3 is CASSLTGALAKNIQYF. The CDR3 DNA follows: TGTGCCAGCAGTTTGACAGGGGCCCTAGCCAAAAACATTCAGTACTTC.

The J gene is TRBJ1-1, the V gene TRBV11-2, with D possibly TRBD1 on 5 matching bases. The V end was cut by 0 bases, the J end by 8 bases, with 16 bases between. There are 15 residues in the CDR3. Germline V gives CDR1 SGHAT, CDR2 FQNNGV. This CDR3 is CASSLEGGAGSEAFF. The CDR3 bases are TGTGCCAGCAGCTTAGAGGGTGGGGCAGGGTCAGAAGCTTTCTTT.

This sequence joins TRBV7-9 and TRBJ2-3, with TRBD2 matching 13 bases. Losses at the gene ends were 5 bases for V and 4 bases for J; bases not matched to a gene: 9. The CDR3 sequence is 17 residues long. CDR1 SEHNR and CDR2 FQNEAQ come from the germline V gene (reference sequence). The CDR3 region has the DNA TGTGCCAGCAGCCTACTCCGACTAGCGGGGGGATCAGATACGCAGTATTTT. Translation: CASSLLRLAGGSDTQYF.